This T cell receptor beta chain emerged from a study of blood T cell repertoires in COVID-19. Turning to the study itself: PBMCs, B-cell-depleted T cells, or T cells provided the cDNA or gDNA that made up the material.

A Seattle source enrolled patients during active infection and followed them longitudinally. V trimming: 2 bases; J trimming: 6 bases; junction bases outside the gene matches: 10. The CDR3 totals 16 residues. The germline V gene has CDR1 SEHNR and CDR2 FQNEAQ (reference sequence). Original processing methods: Estimation of nucleated cell counts relied on the amplification of reference gene primers. TCRdb's table, derived via immunoSEQ multiplex PCR, lists solely in-frame clones and lacks some. For V, J and clone size, that table is used; D and trimming come from the DNA. Of 100,000 to 150,000 clones in the sample, about 90% were seen once.

The sequence was collected from an older woman with COVID-19, enrolled during active disease. This chain connects TRBV7-9 to TRBJ1-1; 9 bases match TRBD1. Sequencing used peripheral blood. In DNA, the CDR3 is TGTGCCAGCAGCTTAACAGGGGGCGAACTTAAAGCTGAAGCTTTCTTT. It encodes CASSLTGGELKAEAFF. Full variable domain (missing parts from reference TRBV7-9 and TRBJ1-1): DTGVSQNPRHKITKRGQNVTFRCDPISEHNRLYWYRQTLGQGPEFLTYFQNEAQLEKSRLLSDRFSAERPKGSFSTLEIQRTEQGDSAMYLCASSLTGGELKAEAFFGQGTRLTVV.